Described below is a single TCR beta chain sequence and its context. The antigen remains undetermined. This specimen comes from a study of cytomegalovirus exposure and HLA in healthy donors. General observations from the study: According to a subsequent analysis, TCR clusters identified in the first cohort showed a tendency to co-occur across the 120 validation repertoires.

Sequencing used immunoSEQ multiplex PCR; TCRdb keeps in-frame clones, though not all of them. The sample contains 95,000 to 150,000 clones, over 85% of which appear only once. Looked up from germline, CDR1 is SGHRS and CDR2 is YFSETQ. There are 18 residues in the CDR3. The V segment lost 0 bases and the J segment 2 bases; nucleotides outside the gene matches: 11. The donors were members of the validation cohort, which comprised 90 to 150 subjects and was separate from the first cohort of 730 or so subjects. This rearrangement joins TRBV5-1 to TRBJ2-7, with TRBD2 matching over 10 bases. The receptor was isolated from a woman under 30 in good health and CMV-seronegative. What was sequenced was PBMCs. The CDR3 region has the DNA TGCGCCAGCAGCTTGGTACCCCAACTGAGCGGGAGGGCCTACGAGCAGTACTTC. Protein product: CASSLVPQLSGRAYEQYF.